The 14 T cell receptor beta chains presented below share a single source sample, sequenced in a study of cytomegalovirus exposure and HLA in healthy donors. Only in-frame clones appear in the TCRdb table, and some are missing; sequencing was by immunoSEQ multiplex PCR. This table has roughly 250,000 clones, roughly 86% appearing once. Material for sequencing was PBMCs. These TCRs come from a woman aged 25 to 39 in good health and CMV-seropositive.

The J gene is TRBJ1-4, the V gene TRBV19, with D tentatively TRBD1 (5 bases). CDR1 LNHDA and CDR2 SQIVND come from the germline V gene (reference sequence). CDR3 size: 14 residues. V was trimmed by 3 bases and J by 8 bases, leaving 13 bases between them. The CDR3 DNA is TGTGCCAGTAGTATCCGAGCAGGGTTCGAAAAACTGTTTTTT. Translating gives CASSIRAGFEKLFF.

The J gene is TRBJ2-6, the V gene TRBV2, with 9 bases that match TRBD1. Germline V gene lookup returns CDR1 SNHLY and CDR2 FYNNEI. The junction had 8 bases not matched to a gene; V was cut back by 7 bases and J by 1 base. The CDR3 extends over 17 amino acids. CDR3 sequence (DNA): TGTGCCAGCAACATGGACAGGGGCTGGTCTGGGGCCAACGTCCTGACTTTC. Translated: CASNMDRGWSGANVLTF.

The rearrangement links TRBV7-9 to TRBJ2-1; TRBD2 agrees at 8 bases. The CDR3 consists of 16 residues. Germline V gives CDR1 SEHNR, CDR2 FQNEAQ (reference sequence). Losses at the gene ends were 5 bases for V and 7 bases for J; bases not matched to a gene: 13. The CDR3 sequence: CASSLTGGVGRNEQFF. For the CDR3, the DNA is TGTGCCAGCAGCCTTACGGGGGGGGTGGGTAGGAATGAGCAGTTCTTC.

The CDR3 nucleotides read TGCAGCGTTGAGTCAGCGGGAAGCTTTTACTTC. As protein: CSVESAGSFYF. The chain employs TRBV29-1 and TRBJ2-5; 7 bases are shared with TRBD2. The germline gives CDR1 SQVTM, CDR2 ANQGSEA. This CDR3 comprises 11 residues. V lost 3 bases and J lost 14; bases outside the gene matches: 9.

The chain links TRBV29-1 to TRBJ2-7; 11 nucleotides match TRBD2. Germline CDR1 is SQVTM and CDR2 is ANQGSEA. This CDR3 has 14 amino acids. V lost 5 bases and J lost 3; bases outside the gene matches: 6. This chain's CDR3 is CSVRRLAGNYEQYF. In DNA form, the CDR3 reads TGCAGCGTTCGCCGACTAGCGGGAAACTACGAGCAGTACTTC.

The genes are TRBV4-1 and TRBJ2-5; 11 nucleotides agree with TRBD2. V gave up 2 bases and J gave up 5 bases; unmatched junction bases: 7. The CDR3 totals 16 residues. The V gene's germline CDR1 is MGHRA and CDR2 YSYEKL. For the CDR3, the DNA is TGCGCCAGCAGCCAACCCACTAGCGGGAGTAAGGAGACCCAGTACTTC. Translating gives CASSQPTSGSKETQYF.

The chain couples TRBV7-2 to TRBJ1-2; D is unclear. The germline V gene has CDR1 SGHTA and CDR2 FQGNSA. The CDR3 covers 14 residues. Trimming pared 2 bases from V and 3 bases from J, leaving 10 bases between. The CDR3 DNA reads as TGTGCCAGCAGCTTATACGAGGGTGACTATGGCTACACCTTC. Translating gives CASSLYEGDYGYTF.

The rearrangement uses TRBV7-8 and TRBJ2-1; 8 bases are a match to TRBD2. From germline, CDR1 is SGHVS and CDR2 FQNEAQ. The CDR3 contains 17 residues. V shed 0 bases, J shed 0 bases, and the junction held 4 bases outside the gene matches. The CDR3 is CASSLASGVSSYNEQFF. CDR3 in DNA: TGTGCCAGCAGCTTAGCTAGCGGGGTTAGCTCCTACAATGAGCAGTTCTTC.

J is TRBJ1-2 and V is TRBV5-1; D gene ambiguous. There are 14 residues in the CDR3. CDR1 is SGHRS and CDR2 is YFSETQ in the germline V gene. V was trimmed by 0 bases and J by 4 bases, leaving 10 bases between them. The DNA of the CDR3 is TGCGCCAGCAGCTTGGACCTGACGGGCTATGGCTACACCTTC. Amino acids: CASSLDLTGYGYTF.

CDR3 DNA: TGTGCCAGCAGTGCGGGACTAGCGAAAACAGATACGCAGTATTTT. Protein sequence: CASSAGLAKTDTQYF. The gene calls are TRBV2 and TRBJ2-3, with 10 bases fitting TRBD2. From germline, CDR1 is SNHLY and CDR2 FYNNEI. CDR3 length equals 15 residues. V trimming: 4 bases; J trimming: 3 bases; junction bases outside the gene matches: 4.

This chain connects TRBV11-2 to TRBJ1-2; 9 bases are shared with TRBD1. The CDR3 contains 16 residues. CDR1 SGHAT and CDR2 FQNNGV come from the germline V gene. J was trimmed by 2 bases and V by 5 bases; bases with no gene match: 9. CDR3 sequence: CASSRWDRERNYGYTF. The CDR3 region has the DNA TGTGCCAGCAGCCGATGGGACAGGGAGAGGAACTATGGCTACACCTTC.

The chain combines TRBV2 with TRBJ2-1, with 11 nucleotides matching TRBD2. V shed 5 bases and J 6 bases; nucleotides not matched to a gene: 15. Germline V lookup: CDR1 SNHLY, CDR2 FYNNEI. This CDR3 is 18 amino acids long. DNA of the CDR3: TGTGCCAGCAGTAGAGAGGTTAGCGGGAGGGCCCCGTCCAATGAGCAGTTCTTC. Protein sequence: CASSREVSGRAPSNEQFF.

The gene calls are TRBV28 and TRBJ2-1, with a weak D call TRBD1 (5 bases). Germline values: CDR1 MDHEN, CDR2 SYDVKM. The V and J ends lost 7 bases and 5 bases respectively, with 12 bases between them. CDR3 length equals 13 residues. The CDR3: CASITTANNEQFF. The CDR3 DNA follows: TGTGCCAGCATCACGACAGCTAACAATGAGCAGTTCTTC.

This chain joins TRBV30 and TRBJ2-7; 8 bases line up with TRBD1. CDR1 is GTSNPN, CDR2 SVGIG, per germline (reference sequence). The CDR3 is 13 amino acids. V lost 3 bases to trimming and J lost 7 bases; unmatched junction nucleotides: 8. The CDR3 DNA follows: TGTGCCTGGAGAGGGACAGGCTCGGGGGAGCAGTACTTC. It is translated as CAWRGTGSGEQYF.